The rows below give T cell receptor beta chains drawn from one sample of a study of shared clonotypes between healthy human individuals. Repertoires were generated with immunoSEQ multiplex PCR, while TCRdb's copy carries only in-frame clones and drops some. Seen here are hundreds of thousands of clones, roughly 98% observed once, and the top ten hold less than 0.35%. The sample consisted of naive CD8+ T cells sorted from blood. The source is a man aged 30 to 45 in good health. Both conserved end residues are part of each CDR3. A D gene is named only where the DNA matches it firmly. Clone size appears in some rows only: once, few, many, or a class for an expanded clone.

CASSLTTGELRYEQYF | TGTGCCAGCAGTTTGACGACAGGAGAACTGAGATACGAGCAGTACTTC | TRBV27 | 16 | TRBJ2-7 | - | -
CASRQTSGSTNEQFF | TGTGCCAGCCGCCAAACTAGCGGGAGTACGAATGAGCAGTTCTTC | TRBV18 | 15 | TRBJ2-1 | - | TRBD2
CASSPGGDYGYTF | TGTGCCAGCAGCCCAGGAGGTGACTATGGCTACACCTTC | TRBV6-5 | 13 | TRBJ1-2 | - | -
CASSESERYNEQFF | TGTGCCAGCAGTGAATCTGAACGGTACAATGAGCAGTTCTTC | TRBV25-1 | 14 | TRBJ2-1 | - | -
CASSSQGLAGEGTSTDTQYF | TGTGCCAGCAGTTCCCAGGGACTAGCGGGAGAGGGAACTAGCACAGATACGCAGTATTTT | TRBV28 | 20 | TRBJ2-3 | - | TRBD2
CASSPPVATDTQYF | TGTGCCAGCTCACCACCCGTCGCCACAGATACGCAGTATTTT | TRBV18 | 14 | TRBJ2-3 | - | -
CASSQDLAGGSYEQYF | TGCGCCAGCAGCCAAGACTTAGCGGGAGGCTCCTACGAGCAGTACTTC | TRBV4-3 | 16 | TRBJ2-7 | - | TRBD2
CATEGQFDEQFF | TGTGCCACGGAGGGACAGTTCGATGAGCAGTTCTTC | TRBV19 | 12 | TRBJ2-1 | - | -
CASSLRTGVNTEAFF | TGTGCCAGCAGCTTAAGGACAGGTGTGAACACTGAAGCTTTCTTT | TRBV7-2 | 15 | TRBJ1-1 | - | TRBD1
CASTPPDTSYEQYF | TGTGCCAGCACCCCTCCGGACACCTCCTACGAGCAGTACTTC | TRBV7-2 | 14 | TRBJ2-7 | - | -
CASSGTSQRESSYNEQFF | TGTGCCAGCAGCGGGACCAGCCAGCGGGAAAGCTCCTACAATGAGCAGTTCTTC | TRBV9 | 18 | TRBJ2-1 | - | TRBD2
CASSPGQPGGLYF | TGTGCCAGCAGCCCCGGACAGCCGGGAGGGTTGTACTTC | TRBV7-6 | 13 | TRBJ2-7 | - | TRBD2
CASSNYYNEQFF | TGTGCCAGCAGTAACTATTACAATGAGCAGTTCTTC | TRBV6-5 | 12 | TRBJ2-1 | - | -
CASSISGANVLTF | TGTGCCAGCAGCATTTCTGGGGCCAACGTCCTGACTTTC | TRBV5-6 | 13 | TRBJ2-6 | - | -
CSVEWGFGSYEQYF | TGCAGCGTTGAGTGGGGATTTGGCTCCTACGAGCAGTACTTC | TRBV29-1 | 14 | TRBJ2-7 | - | -
CASSFGGTYEQYF | TGTGCCAGCAGTTTCGGCGGCACCTACGAGCAGTACTTC | TRBV27 | 13 | TRBJ2-7 | - | -
CASRPLGGDTGELFF | TGTGCCAGCAGGCCTCTGGGGGGTGACACCGGGGAGCTGTTTTTT | TRBV27 | 15 | TRBJ2-2 | - | -
CASSFRLAGGPAEQYF | TGTGCCAGCAGTTTCCGGCTAGCGGGAGGGCCGGCCGAGCAGTACTTC | TRBV27 | 16 | TRBJ2-7 | - | TRBD2
CASSLSGGFDEQYF | TGTGCCAGCAGCTTATCAGGGGGCTTCGACGAGCAGTACTTC | TRBV7-9 | 14 | TRBJ2-7 | - | TRBD1
CSVLPGQGNYGYTF | TGCAGCGTTCTGCCCGGACAGGGTAACTATGGCTACACCTTC | TRBV29-1 | 14 | TRBJ1-2 | - | TRBD1
CASSILGQLFLSGANVLTF | TGTGCCAGTAGTATTTTGGGACAGTTATTTCTCTCTGGGGCCAACGTCCTGACTTTC | TRBV19 | 19 | TRBJ2-6 | - | TRBD1
CASNDGQRTYNEQFF | TGTGCCAGCAACGACGGACAGCGCACCTACAATGAGCAGTTCTTC | TRBV14 | 15 | TRBJ2-1 | - | -
CASSDGTSKSYEQYF | TGTGCCAGCAGCGATGGGACTTCGAAGTCCTACGAGCAGTACTTC | TRBV9 | 15 | TRBJ2-7 | - | -
CAWTPRDRGSYEQYF | TGTGCCTGGACACCACGGGACAGGGGTTCCTACGAGCAGTACTTC | TRBV30 | 15 | TRBJ2-7 | - | TRBD1
CASSLSYSRSVTDTQYF | TGTGCCAGCAGTTTATCCTACTCTAGGAGCGTCACAGATACGCAGTATTTT | TRBV27 | 17 | TRBJ2-3 | - | -
CASSLAHTGRAGNTIYF | TGTGCCAGCAGCTTAGCCCATACTGGCAGGGCTGGAAACACCATATATTTT | TRBV7-8 | 17 | TRBJ1-3 | - | -
CASSYSQGTISYGYTF | TGTGCCAGCAGTTACTCACAGGGGACCATTTCCTATGGCTACACCTTC | TRBV6-5 | 16 | TRBJ1-2 | - | TRBD1
CASIAGVPNQPQHF | TGTGCCAGCATTGCAGGGGTCCCTAATCAGCCCCAGCATTTT | TRBV28 | 14 | TRBJ1-5 | - | -
CASSVGTAPNYGYTF | TGTGCCAGCAGCGTAGGGACAGCCCCTAACTATGGCTACACCTTC | TRBV27 | 15 | TRBJ1-2 | - | TRBD1
CASSAGLAEQFF | TGTGCCAGCAGCGCTGGACTAGCGGAGCAGTTCTTC | TRBV9 | 12 | TRBJ2-1 | - | TRBD2
CASGGGARDNEQFF | TGCGCCAGCGGCGGGGGGGCAAGAGACAATGAGCAGTTCTTC | TRBV5-1 | 14 | TRBJ2-1 | - | TRBD2
CAWSGQGVPEAFF | TGTGCCTGGAGTGGGCAGGGGGTTCCTGAAGCTTTCTTT | TRBV30 | 13 | TRBJ1-1 | - | TRBD1
CASSLGELGELFF | TGTGCCAGCAGTCTAGGAGAGCTCGGGGAGCTGTTTTTT | TRBV7-6 | 13 | TRBJ2-2 | - | -
CASSTSTSGSSDEQFF | TGTGCCAGCAGCACCTCGACTAGCGGGAGTTCCGATGAGCAGTTCTTC | TRBV7-9 | 16 | TRBJ2-1 | - | TRBD2
CASSFILAGSYNEQFF | TGTGCCAGCAGCTTTATCCTAGCGGGGTCCTACAATGAGCAGTTCTTC | TRBV7-9 | 16 | TRBJ2-1 | - | TRBD2
CASSPGDSSSYEQYF | TGTGCCAGCAGCCCCGGAGATAGCTCCTCCTACGAGCAGTACTTC | TRBV9 | 15 | TRBJ2-7 | - | -
CASSLQREGHDEQFF | TGTGCCAGCAGTTTACAGCGGGAGGGCCACGATGAGCAGTTCTTC | TRBV27 | 15 | TRBJ2-1 | once | TRBD2
CASSPPRPHNEQFF | TGTGCCAGCAGCCCCCCTAGACCTCACAATGAGCAGTTCTTC | TRBV28 | 14 | TRBJ2-1 | - | -
CASSFGQGLQPQHF | TGTGCCAGCAGCTTCGGACAGGGCCTTCAGCCCCAGCATTTT | TRBV5-6 | 14 | TRBJ1-5 | - | TRBD1
CASSEFGMVYEQYF | TGTGCCAGCAGTGAATTCGGTATGGTCTACGAGCAGTACTTC | TRBV2 | 14 | TRBJ2-7 | - | -
CASTERQGAYQETQYF | TGTGCCAGCACCGAAAGACAGGGGGCGTACCAAGAGACCCAGTACTTC | TRBV11-2 | 16 | TRBJ2-5 | - | TRBD1
CASSLSAGTAFF | TGTGCCAGCAGCTTATCCGCAGGGACAGCTTTCTTT | TRBV11-2 | 12 | TRBJ1-1 | once | -
CASRGTLTAGVEQETQYF | TGTGCCAGCAGGGGTACACTTACAGCGGGCGTAGAACAAGAGACCCAGTACTTC | TRBV5-4 | 18 | TRBJ2-5 | - | -
CASSLSPRVGTDTQYF | TGTGCCAGCAGTTTATCCCCTCGAGTAGGCACAGATACGCAGTATTTT | TRBV28 | 16 | TRBJ2-3 | - | -
CASRTTVFSYNEQFF | TGTGCCAGCAGGACGACAGTTTTCTCCTACAATGAGCAGTTCTTC | TRBV28 | 15 | TRBJ2-1 | - | -
CASSEDGTYEQYF | TGTGCCAGCAGTGAGGACGGAACCTACGAGCAGTACTTC | TRBV6-1 | 13 | TRBJ2-7 | - | -
CASSWGLVRQEAVDTQYF | TGTGCCAGCAGCTGGGGACTAGTCAGGCAAGAAGCAGTAGATACGCAGTATTTT | TRBV7-2 | 18 | TRBJ2-3 | once | TRBD2
CASSEGQGGETQYF | TGTGCCAGCAGTGAGGGACAGGGAGGAGAGACCCAGTACTTC | TRBV2 | 14 | TRBJ2-5 | - | TRBD1
CASSYSTSGVDYEQYF | TGTGCCAGCAGTTACTCGACTAGCGGGGTAGACTACGAGCAGTACTTC | TRBV6-5 | 16 | TRBJ2-7 | - | TRBD2
CASSSWGQGGSRVQTDTQYF | TGTGCCAGCAGCTCCTGGGGACAGGGAGGATCGAGGGTACAGACAGATACGCAGTATTTT | TRBV5-5 | 20 | TRBJ2-3 | - | TRBD1
CASSTDRDRGYEQYF | TGTGCCAGCAGCACGGACAGGGATCGGGGCTACGAGCAGTACTTC | TRBV7-9 | 15 | TRBJ2-7 | - | TRBD1
CAISDTQSNQPQHF | TGTGCCATCAGTGATACGCAGAGCAATCAGCCCCAGCATTTT | TRBV10-3 | 14 | TRBJ1-5 | - | -
CASSLGGGSYEQYF | TGTGCCAGCAGCTTAGGCGGAGGGTCCTACGAGCAGTACTTC | TRBV7-6 | 14 | TRBJ2-7 | - | -
CASSLEANSGDTIYF | TGCGCCAGCAGCTTGGAAGCAAACAGCGGAGACACCATATATTTT | TRBV5-1 | 15 | TRBJ1-3 | - | -
CASSPIAGGPVDTQYF | TGTGCCAGCAGTCCTATAGCGGGAGGGCCAGTAGATACGCAGTATTTT | TRBV27 | 16 | TRBJ2-3 | once | TRBD2
CASSLDGGKYTGELFF | TGTGCCAGCAGCTTAGATGGCGGAAAATACACCGGGGAGCTGTTTTTT | TRBV7-6 | 16 | TRBJ2-2 | - | -
CASSLQHYEQYF | TGTGCCAGCAGCTTACAGCATTACGAGCAGTACTTC | TRBV13 | 12 | TRBJ2-7 | - | -
CASSESVGLAGNEQYF | TGCGCCAGCAGTGAGTCCGTAGGACTAGCGGGGAACGAGCAGTACTTC | TRBV10-1 | 16 | TRBJ2-7 | few | TRBD2
CASSLGSGGLNEQFF | TGTGCCAGCAGTTTGGGTAGCGGGGGCCTGAATGAGCAGTTCTTC | TRBV27 | 15 | TRBJ2-1 | - | TRBD2
CASSPFLAGSGDTQYF | TGTGCCAGCAGCCCCTTCTTGGCGGGAAGCGGAGATACGCAGTATTTT | TRBV9 | 16 | TRBJ2-3 | once | -